The subject of this entry is one TCR beta chain. The target antigen is unknown. With the 5' RACE reads reprocessed, TCRdb shows one record per CDR3 protein and no DNA. This sample's table reports approximately 420,000 distinct CDR3 sequences. This entry comes from a study of T cells expressing NK-cell markers. Study details: It was sorted CD3+CD56-NKG2C+, CD3+CD56+NKG2C- and CD3+CD56+NKG2C+ T cells that provided the TCR beta repertoires. Overall study results and limits: Whether expanded NKG2C+ T cell clones recognized HCMV stayed uncertain. CD8+ T cells in roughly six donors included dominant NKG2C+ clonotypes at roughly 1.0-7.5%.

This CDR3 has 15 amino acids. Germline V gene lookup returns CDR1 DFQATT and CDR2 SNEGSKA (reference sequence). V and J are TRBV20-1 and TRBJ2-7; TCRdb picks TRBD1, but there is no DNA to check that call. The source material was blood T cells: a sorted CD56 or NKG2C T cell subset, CD4+ or CD8+ T cells, or bulk PBMC T cells (not recorded which). The receptor's source is a woman aged 45 to 65 in good health. CDR3: CSARDLKGTGIEQYF.